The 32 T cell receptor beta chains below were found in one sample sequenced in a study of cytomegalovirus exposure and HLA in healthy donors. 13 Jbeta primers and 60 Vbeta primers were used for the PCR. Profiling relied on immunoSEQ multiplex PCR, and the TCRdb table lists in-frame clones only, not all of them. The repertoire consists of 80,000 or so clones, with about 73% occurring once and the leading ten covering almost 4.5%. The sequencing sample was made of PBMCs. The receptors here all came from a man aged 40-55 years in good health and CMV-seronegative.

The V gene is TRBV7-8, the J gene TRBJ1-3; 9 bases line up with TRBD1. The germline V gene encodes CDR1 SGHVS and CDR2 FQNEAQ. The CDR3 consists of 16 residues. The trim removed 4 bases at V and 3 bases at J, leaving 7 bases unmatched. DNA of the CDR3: TGTGCCAGCAGCTCCCAACAGACAGGGGGTGGAAACACCATATATTTT. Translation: CASSSQQTGGGNTIYF.

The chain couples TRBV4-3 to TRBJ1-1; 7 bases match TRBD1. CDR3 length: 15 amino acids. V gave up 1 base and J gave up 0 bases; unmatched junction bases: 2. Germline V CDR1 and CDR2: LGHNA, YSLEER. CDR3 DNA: TGCGCCAGCAGCCAAGGACAGGGATTGAACACTGAAGCTTTCTTT. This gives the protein CASSQGQGLNTEAFF.

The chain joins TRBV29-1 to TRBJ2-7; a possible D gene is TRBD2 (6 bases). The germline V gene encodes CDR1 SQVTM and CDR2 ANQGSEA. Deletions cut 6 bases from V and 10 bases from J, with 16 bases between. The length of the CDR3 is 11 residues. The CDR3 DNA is TGCAGCGTGTCCGGGACTTTGGAACAGTACTTC. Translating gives CSVSGTLEQYF.

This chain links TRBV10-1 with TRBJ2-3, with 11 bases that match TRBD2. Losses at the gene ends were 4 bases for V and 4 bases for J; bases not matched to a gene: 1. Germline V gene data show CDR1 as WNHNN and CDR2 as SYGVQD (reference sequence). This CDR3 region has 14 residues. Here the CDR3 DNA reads TGCGCCAGCAGTGCACTAGCGGGAGCAGATACGCAGTATTTT. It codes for CASSALAGADTQYF.

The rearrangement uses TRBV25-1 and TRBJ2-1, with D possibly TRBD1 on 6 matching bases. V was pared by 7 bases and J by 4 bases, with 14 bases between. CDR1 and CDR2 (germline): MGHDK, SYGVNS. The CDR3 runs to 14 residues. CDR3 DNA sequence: TGTGCCAGCACCCCCTTTAGGGGGTACAATGAGCAGTTCTTC. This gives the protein CASTPFRGYNEQFF.

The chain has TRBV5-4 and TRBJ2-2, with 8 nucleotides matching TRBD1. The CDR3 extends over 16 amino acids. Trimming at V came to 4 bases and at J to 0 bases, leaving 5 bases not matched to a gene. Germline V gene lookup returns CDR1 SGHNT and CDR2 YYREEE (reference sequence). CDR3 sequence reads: CASSNRDRSNTGELFF. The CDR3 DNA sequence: TGTGCCAGCAGCAACCGGGACAGGTCGAACACCGGGGAGCTGTTTTTT.

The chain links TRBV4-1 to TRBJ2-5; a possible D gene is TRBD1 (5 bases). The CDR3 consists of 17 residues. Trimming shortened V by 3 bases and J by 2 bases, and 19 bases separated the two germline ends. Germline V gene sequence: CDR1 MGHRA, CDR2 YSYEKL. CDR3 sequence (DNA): TGCGCCAGCAGCCATGGCCGTGGGGCCTCATTTCAAGAGACCCAGTACTTC. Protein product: CASSHGRGASFQETQYF.

CDR3 in DNA: TGTGCCATCAGTGGGGTACAGATTGACACCGGGGAGCTGTTTTTT. Translation: CAISGVQIDTGELFF. This chain links TRBV10-3 with TRBJ2-2; no definite D call. Germline-derived CDR1 and CDR2 are ENHRY and SYGVKD. This CDR3 comprises 15 residues. V was trimmed by 4 bases and J by 3 bases, leaving 12 bases between them.

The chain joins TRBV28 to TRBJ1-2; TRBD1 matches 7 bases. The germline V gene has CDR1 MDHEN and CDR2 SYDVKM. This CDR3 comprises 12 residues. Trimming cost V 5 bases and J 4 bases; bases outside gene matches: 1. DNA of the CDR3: TGTGCCAGCAGTCGGGACAGCTATGGCTACACCTTC. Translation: CASSRDSYGYTF.

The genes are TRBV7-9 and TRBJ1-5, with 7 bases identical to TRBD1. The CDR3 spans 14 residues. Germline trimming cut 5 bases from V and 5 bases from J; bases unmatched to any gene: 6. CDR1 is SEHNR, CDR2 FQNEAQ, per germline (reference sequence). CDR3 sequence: CASSATGLDQPQHF. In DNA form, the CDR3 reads TGTGCCAGCAGCGCGACAGGGCTCGATCAGCCCCAGCATTTT.

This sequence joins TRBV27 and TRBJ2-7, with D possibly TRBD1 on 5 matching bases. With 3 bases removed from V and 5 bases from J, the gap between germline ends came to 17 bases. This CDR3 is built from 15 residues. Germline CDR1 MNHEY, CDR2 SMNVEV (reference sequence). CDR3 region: CASSLLPSGSHEQYF. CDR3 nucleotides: TGTGCCAGCAGTTTGCTTCCCTCAGGGTCCCACGAGCAGTACTTC.

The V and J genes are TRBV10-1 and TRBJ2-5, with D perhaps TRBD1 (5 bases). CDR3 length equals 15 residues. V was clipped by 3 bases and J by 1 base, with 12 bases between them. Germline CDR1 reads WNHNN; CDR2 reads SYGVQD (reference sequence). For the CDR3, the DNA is TGCGCCAGCAGTGACAGACAGACCCTCCAAGAGACCCAGTACTTC. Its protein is CASSDRQTLQETQYF.

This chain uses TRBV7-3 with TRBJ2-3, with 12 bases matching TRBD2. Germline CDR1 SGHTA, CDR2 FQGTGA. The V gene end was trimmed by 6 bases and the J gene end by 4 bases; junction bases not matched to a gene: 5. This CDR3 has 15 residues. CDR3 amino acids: CASSQTSGRSDTQYF. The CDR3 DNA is TGTGCCAGCAGTCAGACTAGCGGGAGATCAGATACGCAGTATTTT. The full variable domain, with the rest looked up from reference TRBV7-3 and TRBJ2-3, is GAGVSQTPSNKVTEKGKYVELRCDPISGHTALYWYRQSLGQGPEFLIYFQGTGAADDSGLPNDRFFAVRPEGSVSTLKIQRTERGDSAVYLCASSQTSGRSDTQYFGPGTRLTVL.

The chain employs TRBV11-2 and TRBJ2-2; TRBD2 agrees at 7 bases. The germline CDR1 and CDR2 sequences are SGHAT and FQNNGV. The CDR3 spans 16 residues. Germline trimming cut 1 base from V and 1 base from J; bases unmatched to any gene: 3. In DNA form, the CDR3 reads TGTGCCAGCAGCTTAGGGGTAGCGGGGAACACCGGGGAGCTGTTTTTT. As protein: CASSLGVAGNTGELFF.

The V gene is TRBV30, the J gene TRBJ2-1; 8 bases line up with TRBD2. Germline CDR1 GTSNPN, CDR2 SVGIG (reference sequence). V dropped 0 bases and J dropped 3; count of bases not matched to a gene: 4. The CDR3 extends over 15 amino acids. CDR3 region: CAWSVRGGFYNEQFF. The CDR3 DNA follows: TGTGCCTGGAGTGTACGGGGGGGCTTCTACAATGAGCAGTTCTTC.

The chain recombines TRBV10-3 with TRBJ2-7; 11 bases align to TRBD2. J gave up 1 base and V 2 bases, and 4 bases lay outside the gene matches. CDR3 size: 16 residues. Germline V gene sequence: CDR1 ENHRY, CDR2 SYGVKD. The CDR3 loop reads CAISEASGRRSYEQYF. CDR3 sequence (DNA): TGTGCCATCAGTGAGGCTAGCGGGAGGAGGTCCTACGAGCAGTACTTC.

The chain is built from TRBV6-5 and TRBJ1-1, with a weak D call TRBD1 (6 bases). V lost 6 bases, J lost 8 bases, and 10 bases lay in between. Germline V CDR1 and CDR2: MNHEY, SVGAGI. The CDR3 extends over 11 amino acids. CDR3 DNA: TGTGCCAGCAGCCAAGACAGGGAAGCTTTCTTT. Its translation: CASSQDREAFF.

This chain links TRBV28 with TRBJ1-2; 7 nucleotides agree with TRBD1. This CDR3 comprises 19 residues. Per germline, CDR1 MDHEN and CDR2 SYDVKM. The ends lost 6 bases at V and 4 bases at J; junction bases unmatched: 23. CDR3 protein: CASSPAKTGLGIGTYGYTF. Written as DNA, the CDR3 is TGTGCCAGCAGCCCGGCAAAGACAGGGTTGGGGATCGGCACCTATGGCTACACCTTC.

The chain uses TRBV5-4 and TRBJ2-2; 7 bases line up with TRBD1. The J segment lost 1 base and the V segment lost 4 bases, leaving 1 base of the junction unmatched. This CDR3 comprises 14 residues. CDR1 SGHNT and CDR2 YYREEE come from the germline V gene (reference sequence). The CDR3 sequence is CASSRTGNTGELFF. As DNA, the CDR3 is TGTGCCAGCAGCCGGACAGGGAACACCGGGGAGCTGTTTTTT. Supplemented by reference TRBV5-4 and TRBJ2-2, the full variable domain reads ETGVTQSPTHLIKTRGQQVTLRCSSQSGHNTVSWYQQALGQGPQFIFQYYREEENGRGNFPPRFSGLQFPNYSSELNVNALELDDSALYLCASSRTGNTGELFFGEGSRLTVL.

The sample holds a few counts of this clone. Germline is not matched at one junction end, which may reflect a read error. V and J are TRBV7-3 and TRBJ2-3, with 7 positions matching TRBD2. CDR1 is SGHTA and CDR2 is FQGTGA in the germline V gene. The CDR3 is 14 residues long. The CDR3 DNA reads TGTGCCAGCAGCCTCGGACTAGACTCAGATATGCAGTATTTT. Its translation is CASSLGLDSDMQYF.

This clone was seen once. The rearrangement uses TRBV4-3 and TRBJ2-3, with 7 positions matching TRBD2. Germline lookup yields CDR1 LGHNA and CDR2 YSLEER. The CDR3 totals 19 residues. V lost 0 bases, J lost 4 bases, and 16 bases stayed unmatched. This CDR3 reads CASSQDLGVREVSADTQYF. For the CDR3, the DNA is TGCGCCAGCAGCCAAGATTTGGGGGTACGGGAGGTATCCGCAGATACGCAGTATTTT.

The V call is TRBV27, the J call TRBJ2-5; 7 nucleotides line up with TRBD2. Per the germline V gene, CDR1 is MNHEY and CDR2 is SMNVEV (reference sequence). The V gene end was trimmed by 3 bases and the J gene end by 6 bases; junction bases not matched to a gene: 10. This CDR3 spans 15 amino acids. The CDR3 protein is CASSFGPGTTQTQYF. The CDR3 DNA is TGTGCCAGCAGTTTTGGCCCCGGGACTACCCAGACCCAGTACTTC.

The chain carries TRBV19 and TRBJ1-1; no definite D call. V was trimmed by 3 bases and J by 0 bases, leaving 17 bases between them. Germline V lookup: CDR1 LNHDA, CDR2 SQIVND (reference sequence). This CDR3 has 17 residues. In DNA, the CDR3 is TGTGCCAGTAGTATCCCAGGTCGGTCGCTTATGAACACTGAAGCTTTCTTT. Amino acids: CASSIPGRSLMNTEAFF.

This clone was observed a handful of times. The CDR3 DNA reads TGTGCCAGCAGCCAAGCAAGGACAGGGGGCTTGGGCGAGCAGTACTTC. Amino acid sequence: CASSQARTGGLGEQYF. V and J are TRBV4-2 and TRBJ2-7; TRBD1 matches at 11 bases. Per germline, CDR1 LGHNA and CDR2 YNFKEQ. J gave up 6 bases and V 1 base, and 8 bases lay outside the gene matches. CDR3 length: 16 amino acids.

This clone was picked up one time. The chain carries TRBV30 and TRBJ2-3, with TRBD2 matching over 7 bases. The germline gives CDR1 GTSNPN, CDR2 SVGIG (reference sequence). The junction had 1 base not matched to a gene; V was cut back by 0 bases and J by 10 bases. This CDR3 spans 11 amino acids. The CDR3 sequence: CAWSVGGSQYF. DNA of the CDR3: TGTGCCTGGAGTGTGGGGGGGTCGCAGTATTTT.

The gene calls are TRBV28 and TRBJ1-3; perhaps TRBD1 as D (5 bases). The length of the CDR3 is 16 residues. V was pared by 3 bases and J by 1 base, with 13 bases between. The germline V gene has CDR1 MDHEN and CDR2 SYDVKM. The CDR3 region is CASSFHLTESGNTIYF. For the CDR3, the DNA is TGTGCCAGCAGTTTCCACTTGACAGAGTCTGGAAACACCATATATTTT.

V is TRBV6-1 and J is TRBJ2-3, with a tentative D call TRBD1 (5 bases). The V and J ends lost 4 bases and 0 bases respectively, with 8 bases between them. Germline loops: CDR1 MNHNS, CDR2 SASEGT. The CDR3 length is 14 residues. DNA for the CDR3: TGTGCCAGCAGTGTCAGGGTTAGCACAGATACGCAGTATTTT. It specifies CASSVRVSTDTQYF.

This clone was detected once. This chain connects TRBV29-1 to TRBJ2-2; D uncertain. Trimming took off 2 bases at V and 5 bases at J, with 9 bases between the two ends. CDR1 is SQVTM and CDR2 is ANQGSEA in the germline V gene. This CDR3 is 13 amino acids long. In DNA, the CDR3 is TGCAGCGTTGAACTAGGTTCGACCGGGGAGCTGTTTTTT. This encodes CSVELGSTGELFF.

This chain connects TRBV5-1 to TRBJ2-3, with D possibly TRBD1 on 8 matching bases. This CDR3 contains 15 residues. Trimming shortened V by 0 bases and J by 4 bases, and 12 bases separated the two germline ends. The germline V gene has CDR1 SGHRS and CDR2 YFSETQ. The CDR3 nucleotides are TGCGCCAGCAGCTTGGGAACAGGGGGGGCAGATACGCAGTATTTT. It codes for CASSLGTGGADTQYF. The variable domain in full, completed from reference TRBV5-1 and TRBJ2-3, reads KAGVTQTPRYLIKTRGQQVTLSCSPISGHRSVSWYQQTPGQGLQFLFEYFSETQRNKGNFPGRFSGRQFSNSRSEMNVSTLELGDSALYLCASSLGTGGADTQYFGPGTRLTVL.

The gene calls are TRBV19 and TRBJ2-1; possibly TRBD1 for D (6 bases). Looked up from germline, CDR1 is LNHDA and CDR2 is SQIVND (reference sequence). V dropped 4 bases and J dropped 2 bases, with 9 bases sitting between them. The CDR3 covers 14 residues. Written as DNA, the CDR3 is TGTGCCAGTAGTAACGGGACACCCTACAATGAGCAGTTCTTC. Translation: CASSNGTPYNEQFF.

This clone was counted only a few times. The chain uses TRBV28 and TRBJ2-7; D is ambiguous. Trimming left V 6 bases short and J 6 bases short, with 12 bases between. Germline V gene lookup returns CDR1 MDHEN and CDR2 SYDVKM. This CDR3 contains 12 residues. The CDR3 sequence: CASSTVPFEQYF. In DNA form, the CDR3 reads TGTGCCAGCAGCACTGTTCCTTTCGAGCAGTACTTC.

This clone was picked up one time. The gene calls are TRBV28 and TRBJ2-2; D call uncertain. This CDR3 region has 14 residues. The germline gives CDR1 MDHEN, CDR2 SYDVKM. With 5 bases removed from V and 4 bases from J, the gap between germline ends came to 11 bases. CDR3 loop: CASSLTSSTGELFF. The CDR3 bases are TGTGCCAGCAGTCTCACCTCTAGCACCGGGGAGCTGTTTTTT. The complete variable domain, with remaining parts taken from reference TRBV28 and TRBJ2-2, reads DVKVTQSSRYLVKRTGEKVFLECVQDMDHENMFWYRQDPGLGLRLIYFSYDVKMKEKGDIPEGYSVSREKKERFSLILESASTNQTSMYLCASSLTSSTGELFFGEGSRLTVL.